This T cell receptor (beta chain) derives from a study of T cell responses to AZD1222 COVID-19 vaccine. About this clone itself: No antigen is known for it.

General observations from the study: Seropositive AZD1222 recipients at baseline numbered only 5 to 7. Across spike, vaccine-associated CD4 TCRs were found, dominant at 160-218 and 743-854.

Clones were sequenced by immunoSEQ multiplex PCR, and TCRdb holds only the in-frame ones, with some missing. The table lists 95,000 to 150,000 clones, around 87% of them singletons. The CDR3 has 13 residues. Trimming removed 4 bases from V and 2 bases from J, with 10 bases in between. In germline, CDR1 is SGHRS, CDR2 YFSETQ. The chain employs TRBV5-1 and TRBJ2-7, with a possible D match to TRBD1 (6 bases). This TCR derives from an adult in good health. The sample in question was peripheral blood, obtained on day 0 of AZD1222 vaccination. For the CDR3, the DNA is TGCGCCAGCAGCCCAGGGGTAACCTACGAGCAGTACTTC. This translates into CASSPGVTYEQYF.